These 19 T cell receptor beta chains came from one sample sequenced in a study of human T cells and chemical hapten exposure. Total RNA was extracted from unfractionated whole blood. TCRdb reanalysed the 5' RACE reads using MiXCR and keeps one entry per CDR3 protein. The sample has about 81,000 distinct CDR3 sequences; about 8.4% are singletons. These receptors were taken from a male donor in good health.

This clonotype came up a few times. The chain couples TRBV6-2 or TRBV6-3 to TRBJ1-1; D unresolved. CDR1 and CDR2 (germline): MNHEY, SVGEGT. V gave up 2 bases and J gave up 7 bases, with 8 bases separating them. This CDR3 has 12 residues. CDR3 DNA: TGTGCCAGCAGTTACGAGTACAGTGAAGCTTTCTTT. Protein product: CASSYEYSEAFF.

This clonotype appeared many times. The chain joins TRBV18 to TRBJ2-7, with 9 positions matching TRBD1. This CDR3 contains 16 residues. In germline, CDR1 is KGHSH, CDR2 LQKENI. The junction had 5 bases not matched to a gene; V was cut back by 0 bases and J by 2 bases. CDR3 sequence reads: CASSPPWTGETYEQYF. The CDR3 DNA sequence: TGTGCCAGCTCACCACCATGGACAGGGGAAACCTACGAGCAGTACTTC. The entire variable domain, with the rest obtained from reference TRBV18 and TRBJ2-7, is as follows: NAGVMQNPRHLVRRRGQEARLRCSPMKGHSHVYWYRQLPEEGLKFMVYLQKENIIDESGMPKERFSAEFPKEGPSILRIQQVVRGDSAAYFCASSPPWTGETYEQYFGPGTRLTVT.

This clonotype appeared many times. The genes are TRBV12-3 or TRBV12-4 and TRBJ2-3; 7 bases line up with TRBD2. The ends lost 4 bases at V and 6 bases at J; junction bases unmatched: 1. The CDR3 is 12 amino acids. The CDR3 sequence is CASSWEGDTQYF. The CDR3 DNA reads as TGTGCCAGCAGTTGGGAGGGGGATACGCAGTATTTT.

About this clonotype: A much bigger clone sits one base away, suggesting this may be a read error. This chain joins TRBV5-1 and TRBJ2-3; weak D call: TRBD2 (7 bases). The CDR3 extends over 16 amino acids. CDR1 is SGHRS, CDR2 YFSETQ, per germline. The CDR3 coding sequence is TGCGCCAGCAGGGGGGCGGGGGCCGAAAGCACAGATACGCATTATTTT. It translates to CASRGAGAESTDTHYF.

Only a few counts were recorded for this clonotype. V is TRBV20-1 and J is TRBJ1-2, with a weak D call TRBD1 (6 bases). Germline V gene sequence: CDR1 DFQATT, CDR2 SNEGSKA (reference sequence). V dropped 6 bases and J dropped 6 bases, with 26 bases sitting between them. CDR3 length: 16 amino acids. The CDR3 reads CSAEKGVRQGSDGYTF. The DNA for the CDR3 is TGCAGTGCCGAGAAGGGGGTGCGGCAGGGTTCGGATGGCTACACCTTC.

This clonotype came up many times. The rearrangement joins TRBV20-1 to TRBJ2-7, with unresolved D. The CDR3 totals 13 residues. Trimming left V 0 bases short and J 3 bases short, with 9 bases between. From germline, CDR1 is DFQATT and CDR2 SNEGSKA (reference sequence). DNA of the CDR3: TGCAGTGCTAGAGAGGCTCAAAACTACGAGCAGTACTTC. Its protein is CSAREAQNYEQYF.

This clonotype has more than one count but fewer than ten. This rearrangement joins TRBV6-2 or TRBV6-3 to TRBJ1-5, with D perhaps matching TRBD1 (5 bases). Between the trimmed V and J ends, which lost 4 bases and 10 bases, there was a span of 11 bases. There are 12 residues in the CDR3. CDR1 and CDR2 (germline): MNHEY, SVGEGT. In DNA, the CDR3 is TGTGCCAGCAGTTTAGGGGTCTACCCCCAGCATTTT. Amino acids: CASSLGVYPQHF.

At least ten counts were recorded for this clonotype. The J gene is TRBJ1-5, the V gene TRBV6-5; the match to TRBD1 covers 8 bases. The germline gives CDR1 MNHEY, CDR2 SVGAGI. Trimming cost V 5 bases and J 0 bases; bases outside gene matches: 0. The CDR3 is 14 amino acids. CDR3 DNA: TGTGCCAGCAGTGGGACAGGTAGCAATCAGCCCCAGCATTTT. It specifies CASSGTGSNQPQHF.

This clonotype was seen only a few times. The chain is built from TRBV7-9 and TRBJ1-4, with D tentatively TRBD1 (6 bases). Per the germline V gene, CDR1 is SEHNR and CDR2 is FQNEAQ (reference sequence). Between the trimmed V and J ends, which lost 5 bases and 5 bases, there was a span of 9 bases. The CDR3 is 13 amino acids. The CDR3 is CASSRGGNEKLFF. CDR3 DNA sequence: TGTGCCAGCAGCCGAGGGGGGAATGAAAAACTGTTTTTT.

The chain recombines TRBV14 with TRBJ1-1; D not certain. Germline V gene lookup returns CDR1 SGHDN and CDR2 FVKESK. The V end lost 1 base, the J end lost 6 bases, and 6 bases lay between the germline ends. The CDR3 contains 12 residues. The CDR3 bases are TGTGCCAGCAGCCAAGTATTCGCTGAAGCTTTCTTT. This translates into CASSQVFAEAFF.

The sample holds a few counts of this clonotype. This chain joins TRBV12-3 or TRBV12-4 and TRBJ2-2; 7 bases fit TRBD1. V was pared by 6 bases and J by 5 bases, with 6 bases of the junction left unmatched. This CDR3 spans 14 amino acids. The CDR3 region is CASSPDRLTGELFF. As DNA, the CDR3 is TGTGCCAGCAGCCCGGACAGGCTTACCGGGGAGCTGTTTTTT.

This clonotype was seen a handful of times. One end of the junction varies from germline; a read error may be responsible. The chain combines TRBV9 with TRBJ1-6; 7 bases map to TRBD1. Germline loops: CDR1 SGDLS, CDR2 YYNGEE. The length of the CDR3 is 15 residues. DNA for the CDR3: TGTGCCAGCAGCGTAGGACAGGGAAACCATTCGCCCCTCCACTTT. This translates into CASSVGQGNHSPLHF.

This clonotype was counted a few times. The J gene is TRBJ1-1, the V gene TRBV27; 8 bases agree with TRBD1. The germline V gene has CDR1 MNHEY and CDR2 SMNVEV (reference sequence). Germline trimming cut 3 bases from V and 7 bases from J; bases unmatched to any gene: 13. The length of the CDR3 is 16 residues. CDR3: CASSLGYPGTGYEAFF. The CDR3 DNA sequence: TGTGCCAGCAGTTTGGGCTACCCCGGGACAGGTTATGAAGCTTTCTTT.

In its sample, this clonotype was seen a few times. CDR3 DNA sequence: TGTGCCAGCAGCCTTAAACCCCGTCCCGGGACAGCCGATACGCAGTATTTT. Translated, it gives CASSLKPRPGTADTQYF. The chain couples TRBV4-2 to TRBJ2-3, with 7 bases fitting TRBD1. The CDR3 length is 17 residues. The germline V gene encodes CDR1 LGHNA and CDR2 YNFKEQ. The V gene end was trimmed by 4 bases and the J gene end by 6 bases; junction bases not matched to a gene: 16.

This clonotype occurred a few times. The chain has TRBV4-3 and TRBJ1-3; maybe TRBD1 (5 bases). The CDR3 sequence is 15 residues long. The germline V gene has CDR1 LGHNA and CDR2 YSLEER. V lost 4 bases and J 4 bases, leaving 14 bases between the germline ends. CDR3 sequence: CASSPGMGPGNTIYF. The CDR3 nucleotides are TGCGCCAGCAGCCCTGGGATGGGGCCCGGAAACACCATATATTTT.

This clonotype turned up a few times. The genes are TRBV12-3 or TRBV12-4 and TRBJ1-2, with D perhaps TRBD1 (5 bases). Trimming cost V 3 bases and J 1 base, with 9 bases left between them. This CDR3 has 14 amino acids. CDR3 amino acids: CASSFGGNNYGYTF. The CDR3 nucleotides are TGTGCCAGCAGTTTCGGGGGGAATAACTATGGCTACACCTTC.

The genes are TRBV7-2 and TRBJ1-1; D remains unclear. The CDR3 totals 12 residues. V lost 5 bases to trimming and J lost 9 bases, with 13 bases between them. Germline CDR1 reads SGHTA; CDR2 reads FQGNSA. Here the CDR3 DNA reads TGTGCCAGCAGCCCCACTAGAGGGAAAGCTTTCTTT. It translates to CASSPTRGKAFF.

CDR3 sequence: CAISDSEREVGSEQFF. The CDR3 DNA is TGTGCCATCAGTGATTCTGAGCGGGAAGTCGGGAGTGAGCAGTTCTTC. The chain is built from TRBV10-3 and TRBJ2-1; TRBD2 agrees at 7 bases. This CDR3 contains 16 residues. V trimming: 3 bases; J trimming: 9 bases; junction bases outside the gene matches: 14. The germline V gene has CDR1 ENHRY and CDR2 SYGVKD.

J is TRBJ1-5 and V is TRBV7-2; the D gene is possibly TRBD1 (6 bases). CDR3 length: 15 amino acids. Germline loops: CDR1 SGHTA, CDR2 FQGNSA. The V end was cut by 2 bases, the J end by 6 bases, with 14 bases between. In nucleotides, the CDR3 is TGTGCCAGCAGCTTACAATTTGGCAGGGGTCAGCCCCAGCATTTT. This encodes CASSLQFGRGQPQHF.